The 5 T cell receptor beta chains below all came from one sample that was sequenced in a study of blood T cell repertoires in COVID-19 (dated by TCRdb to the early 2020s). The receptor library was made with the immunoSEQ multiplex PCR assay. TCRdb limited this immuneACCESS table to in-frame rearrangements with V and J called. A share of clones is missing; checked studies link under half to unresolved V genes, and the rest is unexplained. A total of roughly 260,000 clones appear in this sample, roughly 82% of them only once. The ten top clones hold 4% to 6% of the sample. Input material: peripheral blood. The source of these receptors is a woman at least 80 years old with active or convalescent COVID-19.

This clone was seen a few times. CDR3 amino acids: CASSLDTSGGLMNEQFF. The CDR3 DNA sequence: TGCGCCAGCAGCTTGGACACTAGCGGGGGTCTTATGAATGAGCAGTTCTTC. The chain combines TRBV5-1 with TRBJ2-1; 11 bases align to TRBD2. Germline lookup yields CDR1 SGHRS and CDR2 YFSETQ. The CDR3 covers 17 residues. J was trimmed by 7 bases and V by 0 bases; bases with no gene match: 9.

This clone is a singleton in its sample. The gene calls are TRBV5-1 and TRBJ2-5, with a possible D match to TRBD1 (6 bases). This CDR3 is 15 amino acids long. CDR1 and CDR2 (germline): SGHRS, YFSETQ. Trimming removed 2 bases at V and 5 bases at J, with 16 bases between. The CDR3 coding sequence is TGCGCCAGCAGCTTTCAGGGGCAGGGTCCGGAGACCCAGTACTTC. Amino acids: CASSFQGQGPETQYF.

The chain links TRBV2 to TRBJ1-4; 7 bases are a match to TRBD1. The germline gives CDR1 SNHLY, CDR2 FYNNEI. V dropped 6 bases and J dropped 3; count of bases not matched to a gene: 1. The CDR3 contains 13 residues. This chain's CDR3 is CASSGTANEKLFF. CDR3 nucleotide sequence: TGTGCCAGCAGCGGGACAGCTAATGAAAAACTGTTTTTT. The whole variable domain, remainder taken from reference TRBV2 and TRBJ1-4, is EPEVTQTPSHQVTQMGQEVILRCVPISNHLYFYWYRQILGQKVEFLVSFYNNEISEKSEIFDDQFSVERPDGSNFTLKIRSTKLEDSAMYFCASSGTANEKLFFGSGTQLSVL.

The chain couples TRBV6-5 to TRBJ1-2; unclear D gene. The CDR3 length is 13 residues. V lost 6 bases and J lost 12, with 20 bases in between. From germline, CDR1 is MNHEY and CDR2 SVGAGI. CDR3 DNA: TGTGCCAGCAGACTATTGAGAGAGGCCGACGACACCTTC. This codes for CASRLLREADDTF.

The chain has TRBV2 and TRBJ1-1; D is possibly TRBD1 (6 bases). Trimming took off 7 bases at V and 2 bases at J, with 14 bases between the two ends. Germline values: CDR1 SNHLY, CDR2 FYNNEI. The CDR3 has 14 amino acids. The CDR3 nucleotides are TGTGCCAGCATGGGGGGGCCGGGAAACACTGAAGCTTTCTTT. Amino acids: CASMGGPGNTEAFF.